A selection of T cell receptor beta chains follows, all from one sample in a study of cytomegalovirus exposure and HLA in healthy donors. The data were produced by immunoSEQ multiplex PCR, yet TCRdb's version contains in-frame clones alone and is incomplete. The data show roughly 130,000 clones, 65% to 75% seen once. Sequenced sample: PBMCs. These receptors all come from a woman aged 50 to 60 in good health and CMV-seropositive. The CDR3 runs from the conserved cysteine through the conserved F or W.

TRBJ2-1 | TRBV4-1 | CASSQGFGDSYNEQFF
TRBJ1-5 | TRBV20-1 | CSALNQPQHF
TRBJ2-7 | TRBV7-2 | CASSLVSFGYEQYF
TRBJ2-1 | TRBV5-1 | CASRPRDSGYNEQFF
TRBJ1-1 | TRBV11-2 | CASSTGTGVDRITEAFF
TRBJ2-2 | TRBV6-5 | CASERGGTGELFF
TRBJ1-6 | TRBV6-1 | CASRRGQDNSPLHF
TRBJ1-2 | TRBV7-2 | CASSLAPRQGPPNYGYTF
TRBJ1-1 | TRBV5-1 | CASSLEVRAGRGTEAFF
TRBJ2-7 | TRBV7-9 | CASSLGPEQYF
TRBJ2-7 | TRBV29-1 | CSVGRGPIYEQYF
TRBJ1-1 | TRBV29-1 | CSAGGTEAFF
TRBJ2-7 | TRBV11-2 | CASSHNEQYF
TRBJ1-2 | TRBV12-2 | CASRLADQDRVNYGYTF
TRBJ1-6 | TRBV6-1 | CASSRVGVQGQPLHF
TRBJ2-6 | TRBV29-1 | CSFFPSGANVLTF
TRBJ2-5 | TRBV5-1 | CASRKGQTETQYF
TRBJ1-2 | TRBV6-5 | CASSYATGNYGYTF
TRBJ1-3 | TRBV6-5 | CASRGLSGNTIYF
TRBJ1-2 | TRBV5-4 | CASRPRGVNYGYTF
TRBJ1-2 | TRBV30 | CAWSEGDGYTF
TRBJ2-7 | TRBV6-5 | CASSYIRTGSGEQYF
TRBJ2-5 | TRBV18 | CASSPGTGQETQYF
TRBJ1-4 | TRBV5-1 | CASSTAGSTNEKLFF
TRBJ1-5 | TRBV6-1 | CASSAPASGNQPQHF
TRBJ1-5 | TRBV6-5 | CASRGTLGWDQPQHF
TRBJ1-6 | TRBV14 | CASSHGGSAPLHF
TRBJ2-2 | TRBV13 | CASSLLTGAWDSDTGELFF
TRBJ2-3 | TRBV19 | CASSIEGAGAGTDTQYF
TRBJ2-5 | TRBV10-3 | CAISESKETQYF
TRBJ2-6 | TRBV5-5 | CASSVRDRSSGANVLTF